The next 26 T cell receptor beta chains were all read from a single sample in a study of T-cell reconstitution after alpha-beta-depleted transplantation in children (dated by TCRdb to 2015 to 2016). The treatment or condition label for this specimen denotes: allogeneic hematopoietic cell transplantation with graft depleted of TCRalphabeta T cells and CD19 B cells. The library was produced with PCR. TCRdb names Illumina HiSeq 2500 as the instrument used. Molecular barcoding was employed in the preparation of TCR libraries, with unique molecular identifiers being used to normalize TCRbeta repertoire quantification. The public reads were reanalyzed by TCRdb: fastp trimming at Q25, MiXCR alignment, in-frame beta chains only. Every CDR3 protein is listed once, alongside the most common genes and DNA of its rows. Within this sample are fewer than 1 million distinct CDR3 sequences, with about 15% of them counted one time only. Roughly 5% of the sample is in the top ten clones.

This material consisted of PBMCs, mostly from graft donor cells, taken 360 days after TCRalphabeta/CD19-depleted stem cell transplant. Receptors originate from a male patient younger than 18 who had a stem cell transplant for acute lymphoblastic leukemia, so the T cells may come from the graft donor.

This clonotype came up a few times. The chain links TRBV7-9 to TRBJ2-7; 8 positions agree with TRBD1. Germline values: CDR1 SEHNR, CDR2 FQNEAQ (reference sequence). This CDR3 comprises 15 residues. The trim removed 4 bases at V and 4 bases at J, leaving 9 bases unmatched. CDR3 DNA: TGTGCCAGCAGCTCCGAGGGACAGGTCCTGTACGAGCAGTACTTC. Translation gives CASSSEGQVLYEQYF. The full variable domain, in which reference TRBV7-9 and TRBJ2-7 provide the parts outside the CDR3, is DTGVSQNPRHKITKRGQNVTFRCDPISEHNRLYWYRQTLGQGPEFLTYFQNEAQLEKSRLLSDRFSAERPKGSFSTLEIQRTEQGDSAMYLCASSSEGQVLYEQYFGPGTRLTVT.

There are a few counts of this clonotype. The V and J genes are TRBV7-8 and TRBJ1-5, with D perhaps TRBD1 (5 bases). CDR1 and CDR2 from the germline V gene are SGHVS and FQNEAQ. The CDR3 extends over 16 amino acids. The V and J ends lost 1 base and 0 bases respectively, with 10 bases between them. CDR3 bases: TGTGCCAGCAGCTTAGACCAGGGTTTTAGCAATCAGCCCCAGCATTTT. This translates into CASSLDQGFSNQPQHF.

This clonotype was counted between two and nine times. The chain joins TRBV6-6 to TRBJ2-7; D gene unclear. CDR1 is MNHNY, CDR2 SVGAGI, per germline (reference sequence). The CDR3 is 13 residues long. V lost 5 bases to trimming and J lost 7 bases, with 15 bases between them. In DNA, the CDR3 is TGTGCCAGCAGTATTGGAGCCCCCCGGGAGCAGTACTTC. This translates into CASSIGAPREQYF.

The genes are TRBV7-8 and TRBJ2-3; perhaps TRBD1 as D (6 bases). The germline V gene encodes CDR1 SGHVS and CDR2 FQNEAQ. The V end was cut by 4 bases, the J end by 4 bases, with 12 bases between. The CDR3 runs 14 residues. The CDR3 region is CASSSSRGSDTQYF. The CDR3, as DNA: TGTGCCAGCAGCTCTAGCAGGGGATCAGATACGCAGTATTTT.

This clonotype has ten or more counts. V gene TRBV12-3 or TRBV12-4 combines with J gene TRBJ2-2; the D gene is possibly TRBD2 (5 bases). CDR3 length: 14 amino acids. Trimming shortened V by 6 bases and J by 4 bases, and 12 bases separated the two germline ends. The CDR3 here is CASRDWTSTGELFF. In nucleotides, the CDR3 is TGTGCCAGCAGGGACTGGACGAGCACCGGGGAGCTGTTTTTT.

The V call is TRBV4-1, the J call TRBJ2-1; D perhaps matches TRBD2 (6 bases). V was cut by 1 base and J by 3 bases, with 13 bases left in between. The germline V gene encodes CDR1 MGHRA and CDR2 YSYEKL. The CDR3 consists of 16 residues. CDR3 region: CASSQGVVAVYNEQFF. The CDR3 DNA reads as TGCGCCAGCAGCCAAGGCGTGGTAGCGGTCTACAATGAGCAGTTCTTC.

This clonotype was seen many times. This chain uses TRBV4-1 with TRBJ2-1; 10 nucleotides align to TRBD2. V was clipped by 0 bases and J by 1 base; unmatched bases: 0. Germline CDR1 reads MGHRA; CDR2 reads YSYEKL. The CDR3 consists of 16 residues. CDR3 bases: TGCGCCAGCAGCCAAGATAGCGGGAGGTCCTACAATGAGCAGTTCTTC. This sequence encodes CASSQDSGRSYNEQFF.

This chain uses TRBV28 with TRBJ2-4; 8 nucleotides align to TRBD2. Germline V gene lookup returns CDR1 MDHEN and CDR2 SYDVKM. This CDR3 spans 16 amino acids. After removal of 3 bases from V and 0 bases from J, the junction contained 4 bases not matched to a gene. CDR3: CASSFGRGVAKNIQYF. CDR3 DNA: TGTGCCAGCAGTTTCGGGAGGGGGGTAGCCAAAAACATTCAGTACTTC.

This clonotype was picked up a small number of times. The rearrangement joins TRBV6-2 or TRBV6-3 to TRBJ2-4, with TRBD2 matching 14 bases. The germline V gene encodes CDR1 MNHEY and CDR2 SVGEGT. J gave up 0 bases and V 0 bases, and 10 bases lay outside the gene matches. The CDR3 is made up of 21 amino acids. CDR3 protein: CASSYSRLAGGGGLAKNIQYF. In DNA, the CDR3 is TGTGCCAGCAGTTACTCACGACTAGCGGGAGGGGGGGGGCTAGCCAAAAACATTCAGTACTTC.

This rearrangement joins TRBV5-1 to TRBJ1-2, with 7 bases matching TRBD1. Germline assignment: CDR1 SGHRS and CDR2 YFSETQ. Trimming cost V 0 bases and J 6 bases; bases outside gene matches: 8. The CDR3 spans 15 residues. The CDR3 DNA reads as TGCGCCAGCAGCTTGGTACCACAGGGGTACGATGGCTACACCTTC. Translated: CASSLVPQGYDGYTF.

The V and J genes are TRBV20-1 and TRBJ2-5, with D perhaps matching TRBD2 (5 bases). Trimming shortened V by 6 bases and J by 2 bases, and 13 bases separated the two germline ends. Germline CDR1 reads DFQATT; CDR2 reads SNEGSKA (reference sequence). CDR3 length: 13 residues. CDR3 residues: CSARRRVQETQYF. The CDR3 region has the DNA TGCAGTGCAAGACGGCGGGTGCAAGAGACCCAGTACTTC.

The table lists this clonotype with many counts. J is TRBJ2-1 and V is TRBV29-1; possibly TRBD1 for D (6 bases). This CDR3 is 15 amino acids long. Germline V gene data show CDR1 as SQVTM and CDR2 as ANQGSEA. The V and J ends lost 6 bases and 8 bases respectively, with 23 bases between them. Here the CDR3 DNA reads TGCAGCGTCCGAACCGGGACATTGATTAGCGATGAGCAGTTCTTC. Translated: CSVRTGTLISDEQFF.

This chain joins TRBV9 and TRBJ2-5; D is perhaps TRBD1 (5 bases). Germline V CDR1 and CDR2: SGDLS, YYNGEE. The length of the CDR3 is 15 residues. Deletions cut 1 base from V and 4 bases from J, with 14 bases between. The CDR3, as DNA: TGTGCCAGCAGCGTATCCTCCCACAGGCTAGAGACCCAGTACTTC. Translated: CASSVSSHRLETQYF.

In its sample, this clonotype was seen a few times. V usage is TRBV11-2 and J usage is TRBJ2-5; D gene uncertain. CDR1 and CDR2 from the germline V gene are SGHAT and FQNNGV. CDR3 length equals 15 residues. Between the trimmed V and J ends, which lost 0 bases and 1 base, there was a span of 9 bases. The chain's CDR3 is CASSLDRLLQETQYF. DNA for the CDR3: TGTGCCAGCAGCTTAGACCGGCTACTCCAAGAGACCCAGTACTTC.

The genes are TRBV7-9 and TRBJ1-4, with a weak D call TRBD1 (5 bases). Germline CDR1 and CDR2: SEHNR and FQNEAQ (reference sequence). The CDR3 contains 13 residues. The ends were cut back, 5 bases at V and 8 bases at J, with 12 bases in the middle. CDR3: CASSGGTDEKLFF. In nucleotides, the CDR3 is TGTGCCAGCAGCGGGGGGACGGACGAAAAACTGTTTTTT.

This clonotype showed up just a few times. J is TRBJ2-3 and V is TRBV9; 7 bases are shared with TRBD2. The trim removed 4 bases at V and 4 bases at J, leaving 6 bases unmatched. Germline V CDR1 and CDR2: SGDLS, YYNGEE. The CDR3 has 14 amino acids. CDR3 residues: CASSPGLEADTQYF. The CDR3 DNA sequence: TGTGCCAGCAGCCCCGGACTAGAAGCAGATACGCAGTATTTT.

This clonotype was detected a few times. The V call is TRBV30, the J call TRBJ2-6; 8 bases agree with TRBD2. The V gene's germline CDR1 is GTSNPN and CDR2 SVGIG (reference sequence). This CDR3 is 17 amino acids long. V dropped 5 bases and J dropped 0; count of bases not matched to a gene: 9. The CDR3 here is CAWDSGTTSSGANVLTF. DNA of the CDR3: TGTGCCTGGGATAGCGGGACTACCAGCTCTGGGGCCAACGTCCTGACTTTC.

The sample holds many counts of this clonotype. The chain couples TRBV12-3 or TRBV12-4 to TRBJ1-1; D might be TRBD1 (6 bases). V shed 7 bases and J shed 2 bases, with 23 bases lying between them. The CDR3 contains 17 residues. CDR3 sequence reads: CASIEGGYRHINTEAFF. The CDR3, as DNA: TGTGCCAGCATCGAGGGGGGGTATAGGCACATCAACACTGAAGCTTTCTTT.

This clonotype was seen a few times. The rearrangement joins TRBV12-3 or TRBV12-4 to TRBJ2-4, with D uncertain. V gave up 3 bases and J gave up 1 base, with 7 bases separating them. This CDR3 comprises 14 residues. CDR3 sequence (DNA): TGTGCCAGCAGTTTTGGTCCCGCCAAAAACATTCAGTACTTC. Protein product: CASSFGPAKNIQYF.

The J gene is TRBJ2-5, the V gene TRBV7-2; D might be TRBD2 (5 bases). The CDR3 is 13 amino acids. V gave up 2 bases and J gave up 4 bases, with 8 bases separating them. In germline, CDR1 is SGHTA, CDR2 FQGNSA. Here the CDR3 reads CASSLISVETQYF. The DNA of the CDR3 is TGTGCCAGCAGCTTAATTAGCGTAGAGACCCAGTACTTC.

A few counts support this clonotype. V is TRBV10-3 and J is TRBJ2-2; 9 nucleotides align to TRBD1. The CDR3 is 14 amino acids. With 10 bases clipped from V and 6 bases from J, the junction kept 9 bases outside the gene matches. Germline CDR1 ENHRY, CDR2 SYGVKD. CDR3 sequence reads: CATTEGQGAGELFF. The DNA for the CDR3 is TGTGCCACAACGGAGGGACAGGGCGCCGGGGAGCTGTTTTTT.

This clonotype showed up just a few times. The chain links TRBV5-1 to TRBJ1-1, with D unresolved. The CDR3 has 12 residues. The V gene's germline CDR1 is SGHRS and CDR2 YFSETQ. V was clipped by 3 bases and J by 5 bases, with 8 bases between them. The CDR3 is CASSSSWTEAFF. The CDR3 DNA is TGCGCCAGCAGCTCAAGTTGGACTGAAGCTTTCTTT.

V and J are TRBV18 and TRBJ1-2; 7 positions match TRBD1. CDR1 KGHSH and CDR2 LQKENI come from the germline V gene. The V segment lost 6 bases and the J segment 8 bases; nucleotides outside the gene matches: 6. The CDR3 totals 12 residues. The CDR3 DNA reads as TGTGCCAGCTCGGACAGGTGGTACGGCTACACCTTC. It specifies CASSDRWYGYTF. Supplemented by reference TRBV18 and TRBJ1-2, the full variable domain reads NAGVMQNPRHLVRRRGQEARLRCSPMKGHSHVYWYRQLPEEGLKFMVYLQKENIIDESGMPKERFSAEFPKEGPSILRIQQVVRGDSAAYFCASSDRWYGYTFGSGTRLTVV.

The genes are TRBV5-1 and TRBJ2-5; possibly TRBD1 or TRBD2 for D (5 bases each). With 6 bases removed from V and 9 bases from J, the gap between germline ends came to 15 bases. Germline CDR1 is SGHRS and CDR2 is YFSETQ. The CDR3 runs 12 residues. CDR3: CASIGEVGAQYF. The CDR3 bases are TGCGCCAGCATAGGTGAAGTGGGGGCCCAGTACTTC.

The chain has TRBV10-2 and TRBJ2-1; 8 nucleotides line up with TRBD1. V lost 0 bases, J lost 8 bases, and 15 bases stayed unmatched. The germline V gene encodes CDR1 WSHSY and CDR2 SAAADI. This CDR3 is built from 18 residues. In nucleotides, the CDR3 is TGCGCCAGCAGTGAGTCCAGGGGGCTGATTTGGGCAAGCGATGAGCAGTTCTTC. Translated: CASSESRGLIWASDEQFF.

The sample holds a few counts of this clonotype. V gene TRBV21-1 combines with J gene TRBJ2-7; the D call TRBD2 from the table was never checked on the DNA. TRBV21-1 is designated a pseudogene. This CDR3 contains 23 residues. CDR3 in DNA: TGTGCCAGCAGCCAGTCAAATCCGGACCGAAAAAGGCCTCTGCCCTCTTTCTGCTACGAGCAGTACTTC. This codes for CASSQSNPDRKRPLPSFCYEQYF.